This T cell receptor beta chain appears in the sequencing data of a study of cytomegalovirus exposure and HLA in healthy donors. Study-level background: Within an early data release were 65 million to 90 million unique TCRs drawn from HLA-typed donors.

With 60 Vbeta and 13 Jbeta primers, the PCR was carried out. Profiled with immunoSEQ multiplex PCR; TCRdb holds only in-frame clones, not every one. The sample has some 90,000 clones; 70% to 80% are singletons. On this clone itself: What it recognizes is unknown.

V lost 2 bases and J 2 bases, leaving 8 bases between the germline ends. The CDR3 sequence is 14 residues long. Germline V gene sequence: CDR1 MNHEY, CDR2 SVGAGI. Study-wide results and caveats: A missense DCLRE1C variant was associated with V- and J-gene trimming of TCR beta chains in a later analysis, and an independent cohort replicated the association. Most subjects had HLA-A and HLA-B alleles reportedly predicted accurately by TCR beta sequences. Researchers reported in a later analysis that common viral pathogens appeared linked to several top clusters.

The genes are TRBV6-5 and TRBJ2-3, with D possibly TRBD1 on 5 matching bases. The sample was PBMCs. This clonotype was sampled from a man aged 60 to 69 in good health and CMV-seronegative. The CDR3 region has the DNA TGTGCCAGCAGTTACGAACAGGCCACAGATACGCAGTATTTT. Protein sequence: CASSYEQATDTQYF.